A single sample gave rise to the 3 T cell receptor beta chains below, sequenced in a study of cytomegalovirus exposure and HLA in healthy donors. 13 Jbeta primers and 60 Vbeta primers were used for the PCR. Some clones are missing from TCRdb's copy, which holds only in-frame ones; the method was immunoSEQ multiplex PCR. The sample has some 120,000 clones; around 74% are singletons. Input material: PBMCs. The origin of the receptors is a man aged 25 to 40 in good health and CMV-seronegative.

This chain joins TRBV28 and TRBJ1-1; no definite D call. Trimming stripped 3 bases from V and 1 base from J, with 12 bases between. Germline loops: CDR1 MDHEN, CDR2 SYDVKM. This CDR3 spans 15 amino acids. The CDR3 spells CASSLLVGGNTEAFF. In DNA form, the CDR3 reads TGTGCCAGCAGTTTGCTGGTCGGAGGGAACACTGAAGCTTTCTTT.

The genes are TRBV28 and TRBJ1-1, with D possibly TRBD1 on 6 matching bases. Trimming left V 9 bases short and J 7 bases short, with 24 bases between. The CDR3 contains 15 residues. CDR1 MDHEN and CDR2 SYDVKM come from the germline V gene. The CDR3 protein is CASLKSRGQESEAFF. In DNA, the CDR3 is TGTGCCAGTCTGAAGTCCAGGGGTCAAGAGAGTGAAGCTTTCTTT.

This chain connects TRBV9 to TRBJ1-3, with D maybe TRBD1 (5 bases). CDR3 length equals 15 residues. Germline assignment: CDR1 SGDLS and CDR2 YYNGEE. Trimming removed 0 bases at V and 3 bases at J, with 10 bases between. This chain's CDR3 is CASSVGGGIGNTIYF. The CDR3 DNA is TGTGCCAGCAGCGTAGGCGGGGGGATTGGAAACACCATATATTTT.